The 29 T cell receptor beta chains presented below share a single source sample, sequenced in a study of T-cell reconstitution after alpha-beta-depleted transplantation in children. Unique molecular identifiers were incorporated during preparation of the TCRbeta library. TCRdb passed the PCR reads through MiXCR, listing each CDR3 protein once. The sample holds around 800,000 distinct CDR3 sequences, less than 20% seen once. Sample: PBMCs, mostly from graft donor cells, taken 360 days after TCRalphabeta/CD19-depleted stem cell transplant. The receptors were sampled from a male patient aged 10-17 years who had a stem cell transplant for acute lymphoblastic leukemia, so the T cells may come from the graft donor.

The V and J genes are TRBV6-5 and TRBJ2-1; D is uncertain. The CDR3 sequence is 12 residues long. The V gene lost 6 bases and the J gene lost 6 bases, with 9 bases spanning the gap. Germline V gene sequence: CDR1 MNHEY, CDR2 SVGAGI. CDR3 in amino acids: CASSHPGNEQFF. CDR3 coding DNA: TGTGCCAGCAGCCACCCAGGCAATGAGCAGTTCTTC.

This clonotype was detected many times. The chain uses TRBV3-1 and TRBJ2-7; 7 bases fit TRBD1. CDR1 and CDR2 from the germline V gene are LGHDT and YNNKEL (reference sequence). The CDR3 totals 14 residues. V shed 3 bases, J shed 7 bases, and the junction held 9 bases outside the gene matches. The CDR3 loop is CASSHYGTAREQYF. The CDR3 region has the DNA TGTGCCAGCAGCCATTACGGGACAGCGAGGGAGCAGTACTTC.

There are a few counts of this clonotype. The CDR3 reads CATSDLLQTGSTGELFF. The DNA of the CDR3 is TGTGCCACCAGTGATTTGCTACAGACAGGGAGCACCGGGGAGCTGTTTTTT. The chain carries TRBV24-1 and TRBJ2-2, with 7 bases identical to TRBD1. Germline V gives CDR1 KGHDR, CDR2 SFDVKD. V shed 0 bases, J shed 4 bases, and the junction held 7 bases outside the gene matches. CDR3 size: 17 residues.

This clonotype was observed a few times. The V call is TRBV5-1, the J call TRBJ2-7, with D possibly being TRBD1 (5 bases). CDR1 and CDR2 (germline): SGHRS, YFSETQ. Deletions cut 5 bases from V and 5 bases from J, with 11 bases between. The CDR3 has 12 amino acids. CDR3 region: CASRGQGNEQYF. For the CDR3, the DNA is TGCGCCAGCAGAGGTCAGGGAAACGAGCAGTACTTC.

V and J are TRBV2 and TRBJ2-3, with 9 bases that match TRBD1. The length of the CDR3 is 15 residues. J gave up 1 base and V 6 bases, and 5 bases lay outside the gene matches. CDR1 and CDR2 from the germline V gene are SNHLY and FYNNEI. CDR3 region: CASREGQGGTDTQYF. The CDR3, as DNA: TGTGCCAGCAGAGAGGGACAGGGTGGCACAGATACGCAGTATTTT.

J is TRBJ2-1 and V is TRBV11-1; a possible D gene is TRBD2 (7 bases). CDR1 is SGHAT and CDR2 is FQDESV in the germline V gene (reference sequence). The CDR3 is 18 residues long. The germline V and J ends were trimmed by 5 bases and 4 bases, with 24 bases remaining between them. The CDR3 DNA reads as TGTGCCAGCAGCGAGGGGGGGGAGGGCGATTGGGGATACAATGAGCAGTTCTTC. Protein: CASSEGGEGDWGYNEQFF.

V usage is TRBV19 and J usage is TRBJ1-1; D might be TRBD1 (5 bases). Germline values: CDR1 LNHDA, CDR2 SQIVND (reference sequence). The CDR3 runs to 14 residues. Trimming took off 10 bases at V and 3 bases at J, with 18 bases between the two ends. CDR3 coding DNA: TGTGCCATTCCGGTACCGGGGACTGACACTGAAGCTTTCTTT. Its protein is CAIPVPGTDTEAFF. Combining the CDR3 with reference TRBV19 and TRBJ1-1 gives the whole variable domain DGGITQSPKYLFRKEGQNVTLSCEQNLNHDAMYWYRQDPGQGLRLIYYSQIVNDFQKGDIAEGYSVSREKKESFPLTVTSAQKNPTAFYLCAIPVPGTDTEAFFGQGTRLTVV.

The chain recombines TRBV11-1 with TRBJ2-7, with 10 positions matching TRBD2. The CDR3 runs 17 residues. With 5 bases clipped from V and 4 bases from J, the junction kept 14 bases outside the gene matches. Germline CDR1 is SGHAT and CDR2 is FQDESV (reference sequence). The CDR3 DNA follows: TGTGCCAGCAGCCGTGCGTCCAGCGGGAGGGCCAGGTACGAGCAGTACTTC. Translated, it gives CASSRASSGRARYEQYF. The whole variable domain, remainder taken from reference TRBV11-1 and TRBJ2-7, is EAEVAQSPRYKITEKSQAVAFWCDPISGHATLYWYRQILGQGPELLVQFQDESVVDDSQLPKDRFSAERLKGVDSTLKIQPAELGDSAMYLCASSRASSGRARYEQYFGPGTRLTVT.

This clonotype was counted at least ten times. The V and J genes are TRBV5-1 and TRBJ2-3, with 7 positions matching TRBD1. Germline-derived CDR1 and CDR2 are SGHRS and YFSETQ. V lost 4 bases, J lost 3 bases, and 5 bases stayed unmatched. CDR3 size: 14 residues. The CDR3, as DNA: TGCGCCAGCAGCCCCGGGACAGCAACAGATACGCAGTATTTT. Amino acids: CASSPGTATDTQYF. Full variable domain (outside the CDR3, taken from reference TRBV5-1 and TRBJ2-3): KAGVTQTPRYLIKTRGQQVTLSCSPISGHRSVSWYQQTPGQGLQFLFEYFSETQRNKGNFPGRFSGRQFSNSRSEMNVSTLELGDSALYLCASSPGTATDTQYFGPGTRLTVL.

The CDR3 spells CASRLRQFF. The CDR3 DNA follows: TGTGCCAGCAGGTTGCGGCAGTTCTTC. The chain links TRBV21-1 to TRBJ2-1. TRBV21-1 is a pseudogene locus. The CDR3 contains 9 residues.

CDR3 amino acids: CASTVVSYGYTF. CDR3 DNA sequence: TGTGCCAGCACCGTGGTGAGCTATGGCTACACCTTC. V and J are TRBV11-2 and TRBJ1-2, with D hard to call. Trimming stripped 7 bases from V and 4 bases from J, with 10 bases between. Germline CDR1 and CDR2: SGHAT and FQNNGV. The CDR3 has 12 residues. Complete variable domain (other parts from reference TRBV11-2 and TRBJ1-2): EAGVAQSPRYKIIEKRQSVAFWCNPISGHATLYWYQQILGQGPKLLIQFQNNGVVDDSQLPKDRFSAERLKGVDSTLKIQPAKLEDSAVYLCASTVVSYGYTFGSGTRLTVV.

This clonotype came up a few times. V and J are TRBV19 and TRBJ2-4; 11 nucleotides agree with TRBD2. Trimming at V came to 3 bases and at J to 8 bases, leaving 9 bases not matched to a gene. The CDR3 extends over 16 amino acids. In germline, CDR1 is LNHDA, CDR2 SQIVND (reference sequence). CDR3: CASSMAASGRIHIQYF. CDR3 bases: TGTGCCAGTAGTATGGCGGCTAGCGGGAGGATACACATTCAGTACTTC.

This clonotype was seen repeatedly, ten times or more. The rearrangement joins TRBV15 to TRBJ2-2, with D perhaps TRBD1 or TRBD2 (5 bases each). The CDR3 sequence is 16 residues long. Germline values: CDR1 LNHNV, CDR2 YYDKDF (reference sequence). The V gene lost 0 bases and the J gene lost 0 bases, with 8 bases spanning the gap. CDR3 nucleotide sequence: TGTGCCACCAGCAGAGATCCGGGACCGAACACCGGGGAGCTGTTTTTT. It yields the protein CATSRDPGPNTGELFF.

The rearrangement uses TRBV4-1 and TRBJ2-7; 12 bases agree with TRBD2. The CDR3 has 20 amino acids. The germline gives CDR1 MGHRA, CDR2 YSYEKL. The trim removed 0 bases at V and 3 bases at J, leaving 15 bases unmatched. CDR3 residues: CASSQDFKPSGRVPGYEQYF. The CDR3, as DNA: TGCGCCAGCAGCCAAGATTTTAAGCCTAGCGGGAGGGTCCCCGGCTACGAGCAGTACTTC.

V gene TRBV10-3 combines with J gene TRBJ2-7; no clear D gene. The CDR3 contains 14 residues. Per germline, CDR1 ENHRY and CDR2 SYGVKD. The germline V and J ends were trimmed by 5 bases and 4 bases, with 15 bases remaining between them. Here the CDR3 reads CAISISSGGYEQYF. The DNA for the CDR3 is TGTGCCATCAGTATCTCATCGGGCGGTTACGAGCAGTACTTC.

The chain couples TRBV23-1 to TRBJ2-7; TRBD1 might be the D (5 bases). TRBV23-1 is marked as an open reading frame, function uncertain. The V and J ends lost 3 bases and 3 bases respectively, with 15 bases between them. The CDR3 totals 15 residues. Written as DNA, the CDR3 is TGCGCCAGCAGTCAGACCCGGACATCGTTCTACGAGCAGTACTTC. Translating it yields CASSQTRTSFYEQYF.

This clonotype has just a few counts. The J gene is TRBJ1-5, the V gene TRBV12-3 or TRBV12-4; D unclear. This CDR3 has 14 amino acids. V was cut by 6 bases and J by 1 base, with 10 bases left in between. The CDR3 reads CASSTTRSNQPQHF. The CDR3 DNA reads TGTGCCAGCAGCACGACAAGAAGCAATCAGCCCCAGCATTTT.

This rearrangement joins TRBV12-3 or TRBV12-4 to TRBJ1-1; D unresolved. Trimming removed 2 bases from V and 2 bases from J, with 6 bases in between. This CDR3 comprises 13 residues. CDR3 in amino acids: CASSLKDNTEAFF. CDR3 DNA sequence: TGTGCCAGCAGTTTAAAGGATAACACTGAAGCTTTCTTT.

This clonotype showed up just a few times. The V and J genes are TRBV5-4 and TRBJ2-7; 11 nucleotides align to TRBD2. The CDR3 is made up of 16 amino acids. V lost 5 bases, J lost 1 base, and 8 bases stayed unmatched. Germline V gene lookup returns CDR1 SGHNT and CDR2 YYREEE (reference sequence). The CDR3 region is CASRGELAGGSYEQYF. CDR3 nucleotide sequence: TGTGCCAGCAGGGGAGAATTAGCGGGAGGGTCCTACGAGCAGTACTTC. Combining the CDR3 with reference TRBV5-4 and TRBJ2-7 gives the whole variable domain ETGVTQSPTHLIKTRGQQVTLRCSSQSGHNTVSWYQQALGQGPQFIFQYYREEENGRGNFPPRFSGLQFPNYSSELNVNALELDDSALYLCASRGELAGGSYEQYFGPGTRLTVT.

V and J are TRBV5-1 and TRBJ2-5; possibly TRBD2 for D (5 bases). The germline gives CDR1 SGHRS, CDR2 YFSETQ. V was cut by 4 bases and J by 5 bases, with 21 bases left in between. The length of the CDR3 is 16 residues. The CDR3 coding sequence is TGCGCCAGCAGCCCCCCTAACGGGGAGAGGGCGGAGACCCAGTACTTC. Amino acid sequence: CASSPPNGERAETQYF.

The rearrangement uses TRBV27 and TRBJ2-7, with a possible D match to TRBD1 (6 bases). Trimming removed 4 bases at V and 6 bases at J, with 13 bases between. Germline V gene sequence: CDR1 MNHEY, CDR2 SMNVEV (reference sequence). CDR3 length: 13 residues. This CDR3 reads CASSYQGRGEQYF. Written as DNA, the CDR3 is TGTGCCAGCAGTTATCAGGGGAGAGGCGAGCAGTACTTC.

This clonotype was seen repeatedly, ten times or more. The chain recombines TRBV12-3 or TRBV12-4 with TRBJ2-1, with TRBD2 identical over 8 bases. Unmatched junction bases numbered 8, after V lost 3 bases and J lost 10 bases. The CDR3 is 14 residues long. In nucleotides, the CDR3 is TGTGCCAGCAGTTTTAAGCGGGGGCTAGCCGAGCAGTTCTTC. This encodes CASSFKRGLAEQFF.

Only a few counts were recorded for this clonotype. V usage is TRBV12-3 or TRBV12-4 and J usage is TRBJ2-7; D is possibly TRBD1 (6 bases). The CDR3 extends over 13 amino acids. Trimming shortened V by 5 bases and J by 5 bases, and 13 bases separated the two germline ends. The CDR3 reads CASSLQGENEQYF. The CDR3 DNA follows: TGTGCCAGCAGTCTACAGGGAGAGAACGAGCAGTACTTC.

The V and J genes are TRBV5-1 and TRBJ2-7; D possibly corresponds to TRBD2 (5 bases). This CDR3 region has 15 residues. V gave up 1 base and J gave up 3 bases, with 14 bases separating them. The germline V gene has CDR1 SGHRS and CDR2 YFSETQ. The CDR3 bases are TGCGCCAGCAGCTTGCTCCGCGGGCAACGCTACGAGCAGTACTTC. This translates into CASSLLRGQRYEQYF.

The V and J genes are TRBV4-1 and TRBJ2-5, with 9 positions matching TRBD2. This CDR3 comprises 14 residues. The ends lost 4 bases at V and 4 bases at J; junction bases unmatched: 4. CDR1 is MGHRA, CDR2 YSYEKL, per germline. The CDR3 DNA follows: TGCGCCAGCAGCCTAGCGGGAGCAGCAGAGACCCAGTACTTC. Its protein is CASSLAGAAETQYF.

V gene TRBV12-3 or TRBV12-4 combines with J gene TRBJ1-1; D unclear. The V end lost 4 bases, the J end lost 5 bases, and 8 bases lay between the germline ends. The CDR3 is made up of 12 amino acids. CDR3 residues: CASSSTATEAFF. The CDR3 bases are TGTGCCAGCAGTTCTACAGCTACTGAAGCTTTCTTT.

In this sample, this clonotype turned up a few times. V is TRBV7-8 and J is TRBJ1-1; 11 nucleotides agree with TRBD1. V shed 4 bases and J 5 bases; nucleotides not matched to a gene: 12. The V gene's germline CDR1 is SGHVS and CDR2 FQNEAQ. The CDR3 loop spans 17 amino acids. The CDR3 region is CASSSSRDRGGKTEAFF. The CDR3 coding sequence is TGTGCCAGCAGCTCGTCCCGGGACAGGGGGGGAAAAACTGAAGCTTTCTTT.

The V and J genes are TRBV7-3 and TRBJ2-1; 7 bases are shared with TRBD2. CDR1 is SGHTA, CDR2 FQGTGA, per germline. The CDR3 runs 16 residues. Losses at the gene ends were 0 bases for V and 8 bases for J; bases not matched to a gene: 10. DNA for the CDR3: TGTGCCAGCAGCTTAACGACTAGCCTCAATTTCCATGAGCAGTTCTTC. It yields the protein CASSLTTSLNFHEQFF.

The genes are TRBV24-1 and TRBJ2-1; 7 bases align to TRBD1. CDR1 and CDR2 from the germline V gene are KGHDR and SFDVKD. The junction had 15 bases not matched to a gene; V was cut back by 4 bases and J by 4 bases. This CDR3 contains 18 residues. CDR3 loop: CATSDYRPGQTLYNEQFF. In nucleotides, the CDR3 is TGTGCCACCAGTGACTACCGTCCGGGACAGACACTATACAATGAGCAGTTCTTC.